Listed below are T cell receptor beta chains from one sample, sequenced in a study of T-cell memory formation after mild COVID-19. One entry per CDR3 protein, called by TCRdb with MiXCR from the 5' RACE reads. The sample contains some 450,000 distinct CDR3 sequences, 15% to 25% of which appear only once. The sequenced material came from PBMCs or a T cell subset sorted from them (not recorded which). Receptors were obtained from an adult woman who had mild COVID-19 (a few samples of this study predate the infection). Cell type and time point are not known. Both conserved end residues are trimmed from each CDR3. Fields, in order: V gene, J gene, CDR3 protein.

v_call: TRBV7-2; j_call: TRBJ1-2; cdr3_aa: ASSSRTVTGYGYT
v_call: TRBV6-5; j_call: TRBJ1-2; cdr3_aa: ASSYSRGRNRPYGYT
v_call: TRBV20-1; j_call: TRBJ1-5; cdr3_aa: SARRFANRGNQPQH
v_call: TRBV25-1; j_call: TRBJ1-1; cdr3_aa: ASSDVMAAPGHNTEAF
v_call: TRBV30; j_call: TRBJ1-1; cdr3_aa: AWIGQGNTEAF
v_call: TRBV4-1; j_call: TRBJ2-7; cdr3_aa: ASSQGGDLGSYEQY
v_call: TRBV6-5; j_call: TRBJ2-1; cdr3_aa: ASTTLAERNEQF
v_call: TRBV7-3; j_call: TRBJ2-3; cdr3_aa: ASSPSGLAGGRVDTQY
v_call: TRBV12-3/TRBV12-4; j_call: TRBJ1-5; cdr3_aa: ASSRTESNQPQH
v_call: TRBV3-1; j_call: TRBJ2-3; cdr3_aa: ASSQGIDTQY
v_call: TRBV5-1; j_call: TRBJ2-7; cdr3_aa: ASSLADRAAEQY
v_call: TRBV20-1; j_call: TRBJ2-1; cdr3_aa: SARVWLAGIDEQF
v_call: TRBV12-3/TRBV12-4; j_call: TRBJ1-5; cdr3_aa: ASSYQGARQPQH
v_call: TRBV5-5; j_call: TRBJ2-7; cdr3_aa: ASSDPRQGVYEQY
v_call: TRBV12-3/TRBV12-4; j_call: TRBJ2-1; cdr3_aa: ASSLARGTNPSEQF
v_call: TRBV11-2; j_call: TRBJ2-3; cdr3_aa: ASSFWSLLYNTGGYTDTQY
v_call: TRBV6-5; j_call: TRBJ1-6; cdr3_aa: ASSQDRGRLNSPLH
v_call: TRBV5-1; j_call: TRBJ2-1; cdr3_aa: ASSLEGSGGPIYNEQF
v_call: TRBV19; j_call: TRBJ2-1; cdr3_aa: ASSIQGGKGEQF
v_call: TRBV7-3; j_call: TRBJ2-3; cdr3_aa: ASSAGLAGLYTDTQY
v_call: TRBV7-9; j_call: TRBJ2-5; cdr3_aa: ASSSSIPETQY
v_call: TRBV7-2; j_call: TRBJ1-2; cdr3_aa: ASSPRTGYGYT
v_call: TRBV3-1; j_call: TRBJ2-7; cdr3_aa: ASSQARGGEQY
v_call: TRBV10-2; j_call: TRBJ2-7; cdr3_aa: ASTATSGSAYEQY